This passage covers 31 T cell receptor beta chains from one sample sequenced in a study of shared clonotypes between healthy human individuals. TCRdb keeps only in-frame clones here, not all; method: immunoSEQ multiplex PCR. The top ten clones hold about 0.13% of a sample with a few million clones, approximately 94% of them seen once. The specimen was naive CD4+ T cells sorted from blood. Subset indicated: CD45RA+ positively selected. The receptors here all came from a young man in good health.

Concerning this clone itself: Distinct nucleotide sequences in the sample also encode this CDR3. The chain has TRBV5-4 and TRBJ2-3; the match to TRBD1 covers 10 bases. This CDR3 is built from 14 residues. CDR1 SGHNT and CDR2 YYREEE come from the germline V gene (reference sequence). The ends lost 4 bases at V and 5 bases at J; junction bases unmatched: 4. CDR3 sequence: CASSPGQGRDTQYF. The DNA for the CDR3 is TGTGCCAGCAGCCCGGGACAGGGGCGAGATACGCAGTATTTT.

V usage is TRBV7-9 and J usage is TRBJ1-5; 8 nucleotides agree with TRBD1. The CDR3 is 15 amino acids. V lost 1 base, J lost 6 bases, and 5 bases stayed unmatched. The germline gives CDR1 SEHNR, CDR2 FQNEAQ (reference sequence). The CDR3 sequence: CASSLDGQGRQPQHF. Written as DNA, the CDR3 is TGTGCCAGCAGCTTAGACGGACAGGGACGTCAGCCCCAGCATTTT.

A word on this clone: This sample includes further DNA sequences coding for the same CDR3. The chain links TRBV7-2 to TRBJ2-7; 11 bases fit TRBD1. CDR1 SGHTA and CDR2 FQGNSA come from the germline V gene. The CDR3 consists of 16 residues. The trim removed 3 bases at V and 0 bases at J, leaving 4 bases unmatched. CDR3 protein: CASSLAGTGGSYEQYF. In nucleotides, the CDR3 is TGTGCCAGCAGCTTGGCTGGGACAGGGGGCTCCTACGAGCAGTACTTC.

This chain uses TRBV5-5 with TRBJ2-7; TRBD2 matches at 11 bases. CDR1 is SGHKS and CDR2 is YYEKEE in the germline V gene (reference sequence). The CDR3 loop spans 16 amino acids. Trimming at V came to 0 bases and at J to 1 base, leaving 3 bases not matched to a gene. This CDR3 reads CASSLALAGASYEQYF. The CDR3, as DNA: TGTGCCAGCAGCTTGGCACTAGCGGGGGCGTCCTACGAGCAGTACTTC.

The chain has TRBV7-2 and TRBJ1-5, with 9 bases matching TRBD1. The CDR3 contains 15 residues. V shed 5 bases, J shed 5 bases, and the junction held 7 bases outside the gene matches. Germline lookup yields CDR1 SGHTA and CDR2 FQGNSA. For the CDR3, the DNA is TGTGCCAGCAGCCCTGTGGGGGACAGGGATCAGCCCCAGCATTTT. Translation gives CASSPVGDRDQPQHF.

This clone was seen just once. J is TRBJ2-7 and V is TRBV11-2, with 7 bases aligning to TRBD2. The CDR3 consists of 18 residues. The V segment lost 1 base and the J segment 0 bases; nucleotides outside the gene matches: 12. Per germline, CDR1 SGHAT and CDR2 FQNNGV. The CDR3 DNA reads TGTGCCAGCAGCTTAGGAGGGAGGAGCGGGGACCCCTCCTACGAGCAGTACTTC. Translation gives CASSLGGRSGDPSYEQYF.

This chain links TRBV14 with TRBJ2-3, with TRBD2 matching 7 bases. The V segment lost 1 base and the J segment 3 bases; nucleotides outside the gene matches: 4. CDR3 length: 15 amino acids. Germline V gene data show CDR1 as SGHDN and CDR2 as FVKESK. The CDR3 spells CASSQASGKTDTQYF. CDR3 bases: TGTGCCAGCAGCCAAGCTAGCGGCAAAACAGATACGCAGTATTTT.

A note on this clone: In the same sample, other DNA sequences code for this CDR3. The chain has TRBV19 and TRBJ1-5; the D is unclear. This CDR3 is built from 12 residues. The ends were cut back, 6 bases at V and 1 base at J, with 4 bases in the middle. Per germline, CDR1 LNHDA and CDR2 SQIVND (reference sequence). The CDR3 bases are TGTGCCAGTAGCAGAAGCAATCAGCCCCAGCATTTT. As protein: CASSRSNQPQHF.

The chain couples TRBV5-4 to TRBJ2-1; the match to TRBD1 covers 8 bases. This CDR3 is 20 amino acids long. After removal of 3 bases from V and 0 bases from J, the junction contained 17 bases not matched to a gene. CDR1 and CDR2 (germline): SGHNT, YYREEE (reference sequence). CDR3 residues: CASSYARGPGNLRSYNEQFF. Here the CDR3 DNA reads TGTGCCAGCAGCTACGCCAGGGGGCCCGGAAATTTGCGCTCCTACAATGAGCAGTTCTTC.

The CDR3 sequence: CASSATGRPIYGYTF. The CDR3 nucleotides read TGTGCCAGCTCAGCGACCGGACGCCCGATCTATGGCTACACCTTC. This sequence joins TRBV18 and TRBJ1-2; D gene ambiguous. Trimming removed 5 bases from V and 4 bases from J, with 17 bases in between. This CDR3 spans 15 amino acids. Per germline, CDR1 KGHSH and CDR2 LQKENI.

The rearrangement uses TRBV5-1 and TRBJ1-2, with 8 bases matching TRBD1. CDR1 and CDR2 (germline): SGHRS, YFSETQ. V dropped 0 bases and J dropped 6; count of bases not matched to a gene: 7. This CDR3 is 15 amino acids long. The CDR3 nucleotides read TGCGCCAGCAGCTTGGGAGGGGACAGGTACGATGGCTACACCTTC. The encoded protein is CASSLGGDRYDGYTF.

In nucleotides, the CDR3 is TGTGCCAGCAGCTCCGCGACGGTGAACACTGAAGCTTTCTTT. As protein: CASSSATVNTEAFF. The V and J genes are TRBV6-5 and TRBJ1-1; D unresolved. Germline V gene lookup returns CDR1 MNHEY and CDR2 SVGAGI. Trimming cost V 6 bases and J 0 bases, with 11 bases left between them. The CDR3 has 14 amino acids.

In its sample, this clone was seen once. The chain employs TRBV28 and TRBJ1-1, with D possibly matching TRBD1 (5 bases). The CDR3 has 15 residues. V was trimmed by 8 bases and J by 4 bases, leaving 20 bases between them. Germline V gene data show CDR1 as MDHEN and CDR2 as SYDVKM. The CDR3 sequence is CASVPRGRAVTEAFF. CDR3 bases: TGTGCCAGCGTACCGAGGGGCAGGGCGGTCACTGAAGCTTTCTTT. Full variable domain (outside the CDR3, taken from reference TRBV28 and TRBJ1-1): DVKVTQSSRYLVKRTGEKVFLECVQDMDHENMFWYRQDPGLGLRLIYFSYDVKMKEKGDIPEGYSVSREKKERFSLILESASTNQTSMYLCASVPRGRAVTEAFFGQGTRLTVV.

This clone occurred once. The chain recombines TRBV5-1 with TRBJ1-2; D perhaps matches TRBD1 (6 bases). The germline V gene has CDR1 SGHRS and CDR2 YFSETQ. The CDR3 sequence is 15 residues long. Trimming shortened V by 1 base and J by 8 bases, and 18 bases separated the two germline ends. The chain's CDR3 is CASSLLPGGAGGYTF. The CDR3 DNA is TGCGCCAGCAGCTTGTTGCCTGGGGGCGCAGGCGGCTACACCTTC.

For the CDR3, the DNA is TGTGCCAGCAGTGGCCCCGGGACTAGCGGGAGCTCCTACAATGAGCAGTTCTTC. Protein: CASSGPGTSGSSYNEQFF. The chain combines TRBV6-4 with TRBJ2-1, with TRBD2 matching over 14 bases. Germline loops: CDR1 MRHNA, CDR2 SNTAGT. The CDR3 is made up of 18 amino acids. The junction had 5 bases not matched to a gene; V was cut back by 4 bases and J by 0 bases.

The gene calls are TRBV19 and TRBJ2-1; 7 nucleotides match TRBD2. Germline V gives CDR1 LNHDA, CDR2 SQIVND (reference sequence). Trimming took 2 bases from V and 4 from J; bases not matched to a gene: 2. The CDR3 runs to 14 residues. CDR3 nucleotide sequence: TGTGCCAGTAGTATAAGCGGGGTATACAATGAGCAGTTCTTC. This translates into CASSISGVYNEQFF. Full variable domain (rest looked up from reference TRBV19 and TRBJ2-1): DGGITQSPKYLFRKEGQNVTLSCEQNLNHDAMYWYRQDPGQGLRLIYYSQIVNDFQKGDIAEGYSVSREKKESFPLTVTSAQKNPTAFYLCASSISGVYNEQFFGPGTRLTVL.

J is TRBJ2-2 and V is TRBV7-8, with D unclear. Trimming shortened V by 1 base and J by 0 bases, and 9 bases separated the two germline ends. Germline V gene lookup returns CDR1 SGHVS and CDR2 FQNEAQ. The CDR3 is made up of 16 amino acids. CDR3: CASSLVRLANTGELFF. In nucleotides, the CDR3 is TGTGCCAGCAGCTTAGTGCGGCTAGCGAACACCGGGGAGCTGTTTTTT.

In nucleotides, the CDR3 is TGTGCCAGCTCACCATCAAGGACTAGCGGGGGGGAAGGCACGCAGTATTTT. Its protein is CASSPSRTSGGEGTQYF. V is TRBV18 and J is TRBJ2-3; TRBD2 aligns across 15 bases. After removal of 2 bases from V and 9 bases from J, the junction contained 9 bases not matched to a gene. CDR3 length equals 17 residues. Looked up from germline, CDR1 is KGHSH and CDR2 is LQKENI.

This clone has just a few counts. Other DNA variants within this sample encode the same CDR3. The chain employs TRBV5-4 and TRBJ1-6; 7 bases are a match to TRBD1. Germline CDR1 is SGHNT and CDR2 is YYREEE (reference sequence). This CDR3 is built from 14 residues. V lost 0 bases, J lost 10 bases, and 4 bases stayed unmatched. In DNA, the CDR3 is TGTGCCAGCAGCTTGGGACAGGGATCCTCACCCCTCCACTTT. It yields the protein CASSLGQGSSPLHF.

This clone occurred a few times. In the same sample, other DNA sequences code for this CDR3. This chain uses TRBV18 with TRBJ2-2; D ambiguous. Germline V CDR1 and CDR2: KGHSH, LQKENI. The CDR3 has 13 residues. Deletions cut 3 bases from V and 0 bases from J, with 2 bases between. CDR3 sequence: CASSPANTGELFF. The CDR3 coding sequence is TGTGCCAGCTCACCGGCGAACACCGGGGAGCTGTTTTTT.

J is TRBJ1-4 and V is TRBV5-5, with D perhaps matching TRBD1 (6 bases). Trimming removed 0 bases from V and 11 bases from J, with 14 bases in between. The CDR3 is made up of 14 amino acids. Germline CDR1 SGHKS, CDR2 YYEKEE (reference sequence). In nucleotides, the CDR3 is TGTGCCAGCAGCTTGGCTGGGGGCATGGAGAAACTGTTTTTT. This sequence encodes CASSLAGGMEKLFF.

This chain connects TRBV10-3 to TRBJ2-1; 14 positions match TRBD2. V shed 9 bases and J 0 bases; nucleotides not matched to a gene: 10. The V gene's germline CDR1 is ENHRY and CDR2 SYGVKD. CDR3 size: 18 residues. The DNA of the CDR3 is TGTGCCATAAAAGGGACTAGCGGGAGCTACGCCTCCTACAATGAGCAGTTCTTC. Its protein is CAIKGTSGSYASYNEQFF.

This chain uses TRBV25-1 with TRBJ2-3, with unresolved D. Germline loops: CDR1 MGHDK, CDR2 SYGVNS. V was pared by 4 bases and J by 0 bases, with 8 bases between. The CDR3 has 14 amino acids. CDR3 protein: CASSVGTSTDTQYF. The CDR3 nucleotides read TGTGCCAGCAGTGTGGGTACTAGCACAGATACGCAGTATTTT.

The table lists this clone with a few counts. The chain carries TRBV5-1 and TRBJ2-7; 12 bases are shared with TRBD2. Germline V CDR1 and CDR2: SGHRS, YFSETQ. The V and J ends lost 2 bases and 3 bases, in that order; junction bases with no gene match: 9. The CDR3 has 17 amino acids. CDR3 in amino acids: CASSLLPTSGGLYEQYF. DNA of the CDR3: TGCGCCAGCAGCTTATTGCCGACTAGCGGGGGACTCTACGAGCAGTACTTC. Full variable domain (remainder filled in from reference TRBV5-1 and TRBJ2-7): KAGVTQTPRYLIKTRGQQVTLSCSPISGHRSVSWYQQTPGQGLQFLFEYFSETQRNKGNFPGRFSGRQFSNSRSEMNVSTLELGDSALYLCASSLLPTSGGLYEQYFGPGTRLTVT.

The chain carries TRBV5-4 and TRBJ1-4; D not certain. V was pared by 4 bases and J by 8 bases, with 12 bases between. Germline-derived CDR1 and CDR2 are SGHNT and YYREEE (reference sequence). The CDR3 sequence is 13 residues long. Here the CDR3 reads CASSALLGEKLFF. In DNA, the CDR3 is TGTGCCAGCAGCGCACTCCTGGGGGAAAAACTGTTTTTT.

The rearrangement uses TRBV13 and TRBJ1-2, with TRBD1 matching 9 bases. The CDR3 is 14 residues long. CDR1 PRHDT and CDR2 FYEKMQ come from the germline V gene (reference sequence). The J segment lost 5 bases and the V segment lost 5 bases, leaving 6 bases of the junction unmatched. The CDR3 reads CASSLPGTGYGYTF. CDR3 bases: TGTGCCAGCAGCCTCCCGGGGACAGGGTATGGCTACACCTTC.

The chain uses TRBV28 and TRBJ1-1; D ambiguous. CDR1 MDHEN and CDR2 SYDVKM come from the germline V gene. The CDR3 has 13 residues. V lost 9 bases to trimming and J lost 1 base, with 12 bases between them. CDR3 amino acids: CASRWGSNTEAFF. The CDR3, as DNA: TGTGCCAGTAGGTGGGGATCGAACACTGAAGCTTTCTTT.

This clone was picked up one time. The rearrangement uses TRBV21-1 and TRBJ2-7; the table names TRBD2, a call not compared with the DNA. TRBV21-1 is labeled a pseudogene. CDR3 length equals 16 residues. The DNA for the CDR3 is TGTGCCAGCAGCAAAGCCCGACGGAGGGTAACCTACGAGCAGTACTTC. It specifies CASSKARRRVTYEQYF.

A few counts support this clone. In the same sample, other DNA sequences code for this CDR3. The chain links TRBV2 to TRBJ1-5; D not resolved. Per the germline V gene, CDR1 is SNHLY and CDR2 is FYNNEI. The CDR3 length is 13 residues. Trimming took off 2 bases at V and 2 bases at J, with 4 bases between the two ends. The CDR3 DNA sequence: TGTGCCAGCAGTGAAATTGGCAATCAGCCCCAGCATTTT. Encoded protein: CASSEIGNQPQHF.

This chain connects TRBV7-9 to TRBJ2-7; possible D gene TRBD1, 5 bases. This CDR3 has 14 amino acids. The V and J ends lost 2 bases and 1 base respectively, with 9 bases between them. Germline V gene data show CDR1 as SEHNR and CDR2 as FQNEAQ (reference sequence). The CDR3 sequence: CASSLISGSYEQYF. The CDR3 coding sequence is TGTGCCAGCAGCTTAATATCAGGGTCCTACGAGCAGTACTTC.

The chain joins TRBV29-1 to TRBJ1-2, with D hard to call. Per germline, CDR1 SQVTM and CDR2 ANQGSEA. Trimming took 7 bases from V and 4 from J, leaving 13 bases between them. This CDR3 has 12 residues. CDR3 in DNA: TGCAGCGCTGTATCCTTTGGCTATGGCTACACCTTC. Translated, it gives CSAVSFGYGYTF.